The entry below describes one T cell receptor (beta chain). Its antigen is not identified. Produced via immunoSEQ multiplex PCR; TCRdb's table is partial and in-frame only. Counted here are 13,000 to 15,000 clones, about four fifths occurring once; the ten biggest clones make up roughly 7.5%. The sample is drawn from a study of brain metastases from non-small cell lung cancer. This CDR3 spans 14 amino acids. The trim removed 0 bases at V and 4 bases at J, leaving 0 bases unmatched. From germline, CDR1 is SGHRS and CDR2 YFSETQ. Overall study findings and caveats: T-cell infiltration was lower in brain metastases than primaries (P < 0.001). Metastases had sparse T cells but largely shared repertoires with primaries.

Sequences were obtained from primary lung tumor tissue. The V and J genes are TRBV5-1 and TRBJ1-1, with 10 positions matching TRBD1. The clonotype comes from a donor at least 40 years old with non-small cell lung cancer. The CDR3 is CASSLGTGGTEAFF. The CDR3, as DNA: TGCGCCAGCAGCTTGGGGACAGGGGGCACTGAAGCTTTCTTT.